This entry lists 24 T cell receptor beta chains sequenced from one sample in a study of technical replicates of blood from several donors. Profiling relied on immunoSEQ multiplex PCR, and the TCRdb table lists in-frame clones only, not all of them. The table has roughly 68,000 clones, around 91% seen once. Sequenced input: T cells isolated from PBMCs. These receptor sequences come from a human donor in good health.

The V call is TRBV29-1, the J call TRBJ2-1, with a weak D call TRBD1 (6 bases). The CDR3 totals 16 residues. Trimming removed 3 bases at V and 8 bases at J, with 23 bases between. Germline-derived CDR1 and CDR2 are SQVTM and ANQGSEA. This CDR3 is CSVEGSNWGTRDEQFF. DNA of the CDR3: TGCAGCGTTGAGGGGTCTAACTGGGGGACAAGGGATGAGCAGTTCTTC.

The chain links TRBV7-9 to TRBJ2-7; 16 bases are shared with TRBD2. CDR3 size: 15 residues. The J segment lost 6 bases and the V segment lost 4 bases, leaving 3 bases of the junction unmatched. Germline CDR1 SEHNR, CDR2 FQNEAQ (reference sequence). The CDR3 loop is CASSSGLAGGTEQYF. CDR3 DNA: TGTGCCAGCAGCTCGGGACTAGCGGGAGGGACCGAGCAGTACTTC.

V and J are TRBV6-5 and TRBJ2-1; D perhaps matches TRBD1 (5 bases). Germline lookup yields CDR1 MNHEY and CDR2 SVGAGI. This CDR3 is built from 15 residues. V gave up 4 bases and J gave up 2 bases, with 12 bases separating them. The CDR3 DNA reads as TGTGCCAGCAGTTCCCCCAGGGATCCCTACAATGAGCAGTTCTTC. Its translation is CASSSPRDPYNEQFF.

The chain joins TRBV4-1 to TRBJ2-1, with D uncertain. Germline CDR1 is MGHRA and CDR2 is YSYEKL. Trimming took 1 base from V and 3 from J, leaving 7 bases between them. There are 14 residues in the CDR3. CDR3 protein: CASSQAFSYNEQFF. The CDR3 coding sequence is TGCGCCAGCAGCCAAGCTTTTAGCTACAATGAGCAGTTCTTC.

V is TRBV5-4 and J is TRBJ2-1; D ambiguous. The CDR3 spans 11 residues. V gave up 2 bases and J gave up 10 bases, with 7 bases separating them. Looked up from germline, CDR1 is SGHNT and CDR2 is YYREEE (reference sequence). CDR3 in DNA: TGTGCCAGCAGCTTTGTAGAGGAGCAGTTCTTC. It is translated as CASSFVEEQFF.

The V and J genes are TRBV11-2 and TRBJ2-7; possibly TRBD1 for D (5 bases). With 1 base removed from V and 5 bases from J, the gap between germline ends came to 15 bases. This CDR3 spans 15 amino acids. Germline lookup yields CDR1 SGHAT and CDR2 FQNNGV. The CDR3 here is CASSLGGDRKDEQYF. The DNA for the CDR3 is TGTGCCAGCAGCTTAGGGGGCGACAGAAAAGACGAGCAGTACTTC.

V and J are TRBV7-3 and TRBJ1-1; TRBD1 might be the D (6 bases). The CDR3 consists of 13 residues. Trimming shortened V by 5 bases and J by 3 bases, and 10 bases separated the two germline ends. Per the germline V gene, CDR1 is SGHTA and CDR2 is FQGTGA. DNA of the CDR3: TGTGCCAGCAGCCAACAGGGAGACACTGAAGCTTTCTTT. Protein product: CASSQQGDTEAFF.

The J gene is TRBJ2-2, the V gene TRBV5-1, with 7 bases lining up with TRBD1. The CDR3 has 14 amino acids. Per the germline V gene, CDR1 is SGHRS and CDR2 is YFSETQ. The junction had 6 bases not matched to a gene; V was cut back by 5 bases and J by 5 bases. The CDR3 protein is CASSKGAATGELFF. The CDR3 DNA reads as TGCGCCAGCAGTAAGGGGGCAGCAACCGGGGAGCTGTTTTTT.

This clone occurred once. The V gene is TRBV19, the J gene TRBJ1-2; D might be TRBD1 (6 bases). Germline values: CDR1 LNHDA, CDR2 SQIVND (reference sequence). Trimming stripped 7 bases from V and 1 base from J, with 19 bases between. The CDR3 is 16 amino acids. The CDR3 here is CASTPSADRLNYGYTF. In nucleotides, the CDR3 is TGTGCCAGTACCCCATCGGCGGACAGACTTAACTATGGCTACACCTTC.

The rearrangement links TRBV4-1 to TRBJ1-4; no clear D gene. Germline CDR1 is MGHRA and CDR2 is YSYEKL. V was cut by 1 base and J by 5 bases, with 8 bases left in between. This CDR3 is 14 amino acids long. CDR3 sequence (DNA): TGCGCCAGCAGCCAAGGAGGGTGGAATGAAAAACTGTTTTTT. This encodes CASSQGGWNEKLFF.

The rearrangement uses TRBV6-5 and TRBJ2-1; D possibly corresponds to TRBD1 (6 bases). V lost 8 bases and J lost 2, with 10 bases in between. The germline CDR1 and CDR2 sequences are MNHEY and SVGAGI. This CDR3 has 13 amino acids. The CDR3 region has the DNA TGTGCCAGCTCACAGGGACCCTACAATGAGCAGTTCTTC. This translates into CASSQGPYNEQFF.

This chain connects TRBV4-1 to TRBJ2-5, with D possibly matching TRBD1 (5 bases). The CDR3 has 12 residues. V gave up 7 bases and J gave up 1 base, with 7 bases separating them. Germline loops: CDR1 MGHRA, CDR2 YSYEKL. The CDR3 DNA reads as TGCGCCAGCAAGGACACCCAAGAGACCCAGTACTTC. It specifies CASKDTQETQYF.

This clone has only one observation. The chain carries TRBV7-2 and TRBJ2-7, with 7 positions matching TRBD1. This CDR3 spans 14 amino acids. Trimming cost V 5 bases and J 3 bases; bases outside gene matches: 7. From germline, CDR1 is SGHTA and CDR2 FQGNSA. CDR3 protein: CASSPGTANYEQYF. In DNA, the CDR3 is TGTGCCAGCAGCCCCGGGACAGCAAACTACGAGCAGTACTTC.

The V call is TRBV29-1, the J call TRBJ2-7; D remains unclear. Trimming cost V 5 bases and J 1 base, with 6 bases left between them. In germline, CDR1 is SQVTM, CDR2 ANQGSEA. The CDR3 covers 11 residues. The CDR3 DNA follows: TGCAGCGTTTATGTATCCTACGAGCAGTACTTC. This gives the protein CSVYVSYEQYF.

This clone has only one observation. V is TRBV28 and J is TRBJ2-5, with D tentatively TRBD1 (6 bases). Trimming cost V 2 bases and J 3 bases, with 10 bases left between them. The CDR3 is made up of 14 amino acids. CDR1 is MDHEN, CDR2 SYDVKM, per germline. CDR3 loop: CASSLIQGKETQYF. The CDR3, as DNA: TGTGCCAGCAGTTTAATACAGGGAAAAGAGACCCAGTACTTC. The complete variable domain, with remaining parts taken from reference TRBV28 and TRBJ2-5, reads DVKVTQSSRYLVKRTGEKVFLECVQDMDHENMFWYRQDPGLGLRLIYFSYDVKMKEKGDIPEGYSVSREKKERFSLILESASTNQTSMYLCASSLIQGKETQYFGPGTRLLVL.

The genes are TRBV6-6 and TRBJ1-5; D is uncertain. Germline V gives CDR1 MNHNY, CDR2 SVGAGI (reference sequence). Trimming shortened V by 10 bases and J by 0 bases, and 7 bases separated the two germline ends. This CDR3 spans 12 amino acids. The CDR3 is CATQYSNQPQHF. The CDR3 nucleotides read TGTGCCACACAGTATAGCAATCAGCCCCAGCATTTT.

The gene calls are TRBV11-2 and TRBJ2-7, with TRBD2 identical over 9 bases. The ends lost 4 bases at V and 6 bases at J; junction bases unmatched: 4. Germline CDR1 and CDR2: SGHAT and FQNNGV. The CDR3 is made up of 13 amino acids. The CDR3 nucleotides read TGTGCCAGCAGCTGGGCGGGAGGGTTCGAGCAGTACTTC. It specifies CASSWAGGFEQYF.

CDR3 protein: CASSLPEEIPYEQYF. The CDR3 DNA is TGTGCCAGCAGCTTACCCGAGGAGATCCCCTACGAGCAGTACTTC. The chain combines TRBV11-1 with TRBJ2-7; D not certain. Trimming shortened V by 2 bases and J by 2 bases, and 13 bases separated the two germline ends. In germline, CDR1 is SGHAT, CDR2 FQDESV (reference sequence). This CDR3 has 15 residues.

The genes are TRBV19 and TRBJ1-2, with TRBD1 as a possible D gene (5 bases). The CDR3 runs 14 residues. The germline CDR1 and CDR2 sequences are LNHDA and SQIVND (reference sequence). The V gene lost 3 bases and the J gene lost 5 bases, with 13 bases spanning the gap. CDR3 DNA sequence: TGTGCCAGTAGTATGACAGCGCCCAAGTATGGCTACACCTTC. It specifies CASSMTAPKYGYTF.

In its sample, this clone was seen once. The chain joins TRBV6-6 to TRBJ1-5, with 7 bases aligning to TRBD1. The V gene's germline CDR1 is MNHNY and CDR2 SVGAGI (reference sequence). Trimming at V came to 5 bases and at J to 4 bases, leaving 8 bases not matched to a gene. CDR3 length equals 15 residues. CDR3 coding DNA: TGTGCCAGCAGTGTTCCGGGACAGTATAATCAGCCCCAGCATTTT. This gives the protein CASSVPGQYNQPQHF.

CDR3 amino acids: CASSQAWGTYEQYF. CDR3 nucleotide sequence: TGCGCCAGCAGCCAAGCCTGGGGCACCTACGAGCAGTACTTC. The chain has TRBV4-3 and TRBJ2-7; tentative D call: TRBD1 (5 bases). Trimming took 1 base from V and 2 from J, leaving 9 bases between them. The CDR3 covers 14 residues. From germline, CDR1 is LGHNA and CDR2 YSLEER.

CDR3 protein: CASSSSAGVAYGYTF. CDR3 DNA sequence: TGTGCCAGCAGCTCAAGCGCGGGGGTGGCCTATGGCTACACCTTC. This chain connects TRBV7-3 to TRBJ1-2; weak D call: TRBD1 (5 bases). This CDR3 spans 15 amino acids. CDR1 is SGHTA, CDR2 FQGTGA, per germline. V gave up 4 bases and J gave up 4 bases, with 16 bases separating them.

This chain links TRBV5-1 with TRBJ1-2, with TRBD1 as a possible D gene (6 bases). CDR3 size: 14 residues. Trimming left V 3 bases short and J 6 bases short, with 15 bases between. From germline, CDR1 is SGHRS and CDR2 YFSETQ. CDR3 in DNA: TGCGCCAGCAGCTCGACAGGATATAAGGATGGCTACACCTTC. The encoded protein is CASSSTGYKDGYTF.

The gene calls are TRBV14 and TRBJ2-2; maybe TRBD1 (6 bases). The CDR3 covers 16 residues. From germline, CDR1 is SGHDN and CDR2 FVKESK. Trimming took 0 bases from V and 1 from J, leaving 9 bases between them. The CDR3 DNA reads TGTGCCAGCAGCCAAGAATCACAGGGGAACACCGGGGAGCTGTTTTTT. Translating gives CASSQESQGNTGELFF. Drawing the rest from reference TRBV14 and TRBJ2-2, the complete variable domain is EAGVTQFPSHSVIEKGQTVTLRCDPISGHDNLYWYRRVMGKEIKFLLHFVKESKQDESGMPNNRFLAERTGGTYSTLKVQPAELEDSGVYFCASSQESQGNTGELFFGEGSRLTVL.